A single sample gave rise to the 17 T cell receptor beta chains below, sequenced in a study of T cell responses to AZD1222 COVID-19 vaccine. Sequenced by immunoSEQ multiplex PCR; TCRdb stores in-frame clones only, minus some. In the table there are roughly 90,000 clones, more than 70% of which are singletons. Sequences were derived from peripheral blood, sampled 28 days after the second AZD1222 dose. The receptor set was obtained from an adult who received the AZD1222 COVID-19 vaccine.

The V and J genes are TRBV5-6 and TRBJ1-4, with 9 bases identical to TRBD1. The CDR3 has 16 residues. V gave up 0 bases and J gave up 8 bases; unmatched junction bases: 8. Germline CDR1 is SGHDT and CDR2 is YYEEEE. The CDR3, as DNA: TGTGCCAGCAGCTTGGGTAGGGACAGGGAGATCGAAAAACTGTTTTTT. This sequence encodes CASSLGRDREIEKLFF.

The chain employs TRBV29-1 and TRBJ1-4; no clear D gene. V lost 8 bases and J 2 bases, leaving 6 bases between the germline ends. This CDR3 region has 11 residues. Germline CDR1 is SQVTM and CDR2 is ANQGSEA. The CDR3 sequence: CSIRTNEKLFF. In DNA, the CDR3 is TGCAGCATCAGGACTAATGAAAAACTGTTTTTT. The complete variable domain, with remaining parts taken from reference TRBV29-1 and TRBJ1-4, reads SAVISQKPSRDICQRGTSLTIQCQVDSQVTMMFWYRQQPGQSLTLIATANQGSEATYESGFVIDKFPISRPNLTFSTLTVSNMSPEDSSIYLCSIRTNEKLFFGSGTQLSVL.

The chain joins TRBV4-2 to TRBJ1-6; D gene unclear. The germline V gene has CDR1 LGHNA and CDR2 YNFKEQ. There are 17 residues in the CDR3. V was pared by 0 bases and J by 5 bases, with 14 bases between. The CDR3: CASSQEVADLNNSPLHF. The CDR3 DNA follows: TGTGCCAGCAGCCAAGAAGTCGCGGATTTGAATAATTCACCCCTCCACTTT.

This chain joins TRBV29-1 and TRBJ1-2; the D gene is possibly TRBD1 (6 bases). Trimming left V 3 bases short and J 10 bases short, with 12 bases between. Germline-derived CDR1 and CDR2 are SQVTM and ANQGSEA. There are 11 residues in the CDR3. Written as DNA, the CDR3 is TGCAGCGTTGATAGGGGGTCGGCCTACACCTTC. It translates to CSVDRGSAYTF.

J is TRBJ2-2 and V is TRBV10-3, with TRBD1 matching over 9 bases. V shed 5 bases and J 1 base; nucleotides not matched to a gene: 11. Germline CDR1 reads ENHRY; CDR2 reads SYGVKD. This CDR3 has 18 residues. The CDR3 protein is CAISRNRDRVLNTGELFF. The CDR3 nucleotides are TGTGCCATCAGTCGAAACCGGGACAGGGTTTTGAACACCGGGGAGCTGTTTTTT.

This chain uses TRBV19 with TRBJ2-7; possible D gene TRBD1, 5 bases. The germline V gene has CDR1 LNHDA and CDR2 SQIVND (reference sequence). The CDR3 totals 16 residues. V was clipped by 6 bases and J by 3 bases, with 21 bases between them. The CDR3 coding sequence is TGTGCCAGTAGCACAACCATGGGGCGGAGTTTCTACGAGCAGTACTTC. Encoded protein: CASSTTMGRSFYEQYF.

The CDR3 loop is CASSPRVGAVDTEAFF. CDR3 coding DNA: TGTGCCAGCAGCCCGCGTGTTGGGGCCGTCGACACTGAAGCTTTCTTT. J is TRBJ1-1 and V is TRBV14; D possibly corresponds to TRBD1 (5 bases). The V gene's germline CDR1 is SGHDN and CDR2 FVKESK. Trimming shortened V by 4 bases and J by 3 bases, and 18 bases separated the two germline ends. This CDR3 is 16 amino acids long.

The chain employs TRBV10-3 and TRBJ1-4, with a tentative D call TRBD1 (6 bases). CDR3 length equals 15 residues. Germline loops: CDR1 ENHRY, CDR2 SYGVKD. Trimming took off 0 bases at V and 8 bases at J, with 13 bases between the two ends. CDR3 in amino acids: CAISESIRGAEKLFF. For the CDR3, the DNA is TGTGCCATCAGTGAGTCTATACGGGGGGCCGAAAAACTGTTTTTT.

The V gene is TRBV4-1, the J gene TRBJ2-2; TRBD2 matches at 8 bases. With V trimmed by 8 bases and J by 7 bases, 6 bases remained unmatched. In germline, CDR1 is MGHRA, CDR2 YSYEKL. The CDR3 has 13 amino acids. The CDR3 sequence: CASDSGVGGELFF. CDR3 nucleotides: TGCGCCAGCGATAGCGGGGTCGGCGGGGAGCTGTTTTTT.

The chain combines TRBV18 with TRBJ2-5, with D unclear. V was cut by 3 bases and J by 3 bases, with 11 bases left in between. The V gene's germline CDR1 is KGHSH and CDR2 LQKENI. This CDR3 comprises 14 residues. Written as DNA, the CDR3 is TGTGCCAGCTCACCGAGGCAGACCAAAGAGACCCAGTACTTC. Encoded protein: CASSPRQTKETQYF.

This clone has a handful of counts. The chain carries TRBV11-2 and TRBJ2-5; 7 nucleotides match TRBD2. V lost 5 bases to trimming and J lost 5 bases; unmatched junction nucleotides: 14. Germline CDR1 and CDR2: SGHAT and FQNNGV. The CDR3 spans 16 residues. CDR3 in DNA: TGTGCCAGCAGCCCCGCCTATACGCGGGGAGGGGAGACCCAGTACTTC. Amino acid sequence: CASSPAYTRGGETQYF.

This chain links TRBV15 with TRBJ1-3; D gene unclear. Trimming left V 0 bases short and J 4 bases short, with 10 bases between. The CDR3 has 15 amino acids. The germline CDR1 and CDR2 sequences are LNHNV and YYDKDF (reference sequence). CDR3 sequence: CATSRDFLNGNTIYF. The CDR3 bases are TGTGCCACCAGCAGAGATTTTCTGAACGGAAACACCATATATTTT.

In the case of this clone: A junction end diverges from the germline sequence, so it may reflect a read error. V gene TRBV15 combines with J gene TRBJ1-1, with a possible D match to TRBD1 (5 bases). CDR3 size: 14 residues. The germline V gene encodes CDR1 LNHNV and CDR2 YYDKDF (reference sequence). The CDR3 here is CATRRDGGGTEAFF. DNA of the CDR3: TGTGCCACCAGGAGAGATGGGGGGGGCACTGAAGCTTTCTTT.

The chain joins TRBV7-9 to TRBJ2-7; D unclear. The germline gives CDR1 SEHNR, CDR2 FQNEAQ (reference sequence). This CDR3 is built from 14 residues. Trimming removed 2 bases from V and 3 bases from J, with 11 bases in between. The DNA of the CDR3 is TGTGCCAGCAGCTTATCGGACCGATTCTACGAGCAGTACTTC. Residues: CASSLSDRFYEQYF.

The chain combines TRBV4-3 with TRBJ2-3, with a possible D match to TRBD2 (7 bases). Germline V gene data show CDR1 as LGHNA and CDR2 as YSLEER. Deletions cut 1 base from V and 4 bases from J, with 15 bases between. CDR3 length: 16 residues. DNA for the CDR3: TGCGCCAGCAGCCAAGCATGGGGGGGGGCATCAGATACGCAGTATTTT. Protein: CASSQAWGGASDTQYF.

The rearrangement joins TRBV13 to TRBJ2-3, with 7 nucleotides matching TRBD2. This CDR3 contains 16 residues. With V trimmed by 4 bases and J by 0 bases, 7 bases remained unmatched. Germline loops: CDR1 PRHDT, CDR2 FYEKMQ (reference sequence). The CDR3 bases are TGTGCCAGCAGCTCGGGGGGACCTACTAGCACAGATACGCAGTATTTT. Translated: CASSSGGPTSTDTQYF. Full variable domain (remainder filled in from reference TRBV13 and TRBJ2-3): AAGVIQSPRHLIKEKRETATLKCYPIPRHDTVYWYQQGPGQDPQFLISFYEKMQSDKGSIPDRFSAQQFSDYHSELNMSSLELGDSALYFCASSSGGPTSTDTQYFGPGTRLTVL.

The chain has TRBV28 and TRBJ2-7, with a weak D call TRBD1 (5 bases). The V end was cut by 2 bases, the J end by 3 bases, with 14 bases between. The CDR3 covers 15 residues. Germline CDR1 MDHEN, CDR2 SYDVKM. The CDR3 region is CASSLLPTEYYEQYF. In nucleotides, the CDR3 is TGTGCCAGCAGTTTACTTCCGACAGAGTACTACGAGCAGTACTTC.